The present entry profiles one TCR beta chain with its context. The antigen remains undetermined. The data are from a study of human T cells and chemical hapten exposure. About the research overall: Patch testing was performed with 0.01% DPC on the upper back, with reading at 6 days.

As for time point: pre-sensitization, week 0. Regarding treatment: therapeutic diphenylcyclopropenone sensitization with weekly scalp DPC. Unfractionated whole blood yielded the extracted total RNA. Germline V gene sequence: CDR1 DFQATT, CDR2 SNEGSKA (reference sequence). The CDR3 has 12 residues. The V and J ends lost 5 bases and 2 bases respectively, with 4 bases between them. Each CDR3 protein gets one entry after TCRdb re-called the RACE reads with MiXCR. The repertoire includes fewer than 200,000 distinct CDR3 sequences, roughly 30% of them detected once, and about 2.8% sits in the top ten. Study conclusions and caveats: Against controls, expanded TCRs gave rise to significantly more large CDR3 similarity clusters.

The specimen was whole blood, collected in connection with sensitization to the hapten diphenylcyclopropenone (DPC). This chain joins TRBV20-1 and TRBJ2-6; D is uncertain. The receptor was derived from a woman in her twenties or thirties with alopecia areata. Some clones in this sample may be carry-over from other donors' samples. Written as DNA, the CDR3 is TGCAGTGCTGCCGCTGGGGCCAACGTCCTGACTTTC. Protein product: CSAAAGANVLTF.